The 6 T cell receptor beta chains listed next were all sequenced from one sample in a study of post-analysis software for immune sequencing data. Notes on the study in general: With TRBV5-6, TRBV5-1 and TRBV20-1 included, about five TRBV segments were more frequent in patients than in controls.

Their target antigens are unknown. Tagging with unique molecular identifiers was a feature of the TCR beta cDNA libraries. TCRdb analysed the PCR reads with MiXCR anew, one entry per CDR3 protein. The sample shows roughly 670,000 distinct CDR3 sequences, approximately 60% of them seen only once. Sequenced: blood. The origin of the receptors is a girl aged 2-10 years with multiple sclerosis.

The rearrangement joins TRBV5-1 to TRBJ2-7; 9 positions agree with TRBD1. After removal of 8 bases from V and 6 bases from J, the junction contained 6 bases not matched to a gene. CDR1 SGHRS and CDR2 YFSETQ come from the germline V gene. The CDR3 is 12 residues long. The CDR3, as DNA: TGCGCCAGTTGGAAGACAGGGGGCGAGCAGTACTTC. Its translation is CASWKTGGEQYF.

The chain combines TRBV3-1 with TRBJ2-7, with 13 positions matching TRBD2. Germline CDR1 LGHDT, CDR2 YNNKEL (reference sequence). The CDR3 contains 19 residues. V lost 0 bases and J lost 2; bases outside the gene matches: 10. The chain's CDR3 is CASSQDLGLAGPAPYEQYF. The CDR3 DNA is TGTGCCAGCAGCCAAGACCTGGGACTAGCGGGGCCTGCTCCCTACGAGCAGTACTTC.

V gene TRBV5-6 combines with J gene TRBJ1-4, with D perhaps TRBD1 (5 bases). V lost 1 base and J lost 8, with 15 bases in between. Germline V gene lookup returns CDR1 SGHDT and CDR2 YYEEEE. The CDR3 is 15 residues long. CDR3 sequence: CASSLTTSRGEKLFF. The CDR3 region has the DNA TGTGCCAGCAGCTTGACCACATCAAGGGGCGAAAAACTGTTTTTT.

V gene TRBV2 combines with J gene TRBJ1-2, with a weak D call TRBD1 (5 bases). This CDR3 has 13 amino acids. V was cut by 2 bases and J by 3 bases, with 7 bases left in between. Germline V gives CDR1 SNHLY, CDR2 FYNNEI. The DNA of the CDR3 is TGTGCCAGCAGTGAACAGGGAGACTATGGCTACACCTTC. Its translation is CASSEQGDYGYTF.

Remarks on this clonotype: The junction shows a germline mismatch at one end, possibly a read error. The gene calls are TRBV7-3 and TRBJ2-7; D ambiguous. The CDR3 is 15 amino acids. Germline assignment: CDR1 SGHTA and CDR2 FQGTGA. The CDR3 DNA follows: TGTGCCAGCAGCCCAGACCCGACACCTTCCTACGAGCGGTACTTC. Its protein is CASSPDPTPSYERYF.

CDR3 amino acids: CASSLGAGTGRVSTEAFF. The CDR3 DNA reads as TGTGCCAGCAGCTTAGGGGCCGGGACAGGGAGAGTGAGCACTGAAGCTTTCTTT. This chain links TRBV7-6 with TRBJ1-1; TRBD1 agrees at 9 bases. This CDR3 is built from 18 residues. CDR1 and CDR2 (germline): SGHVS, FNYEAQ. V trimming: 1 base; J trimming: 4 bases; junction bases outside the gene matches: 13.